This T cell receptor (beta chain) is drawn from a study of blood T cell repertoires in COVID-19. Background on the study: Samples representing acute and convalescent COVID-19 were sourced from the United States, Italy and Spain. Sample material is recorded as cDNA or gDNA derived from T cells, B-cell-depleted T cells, or PBMCs.

The data were produced by immunoSEQ multiplex PCR, yet TCRdb's version contains in-frame clones alone and is incomplete. The sample lists 40,000 to 55,000 clones; approximately 78% were seen once. This receptor was taken from a human donor with acute or convalescent COVID-19. The donor label of this sample is uncertain. The sample consisted of peripheral blood.

DNA of the CDR3: TGTGCCAGCAGTTTAATCGGAGGGTCCACTAATGAAAAACTGTTTTTT. Translation: CASSLIGGSTNEKLFF. The chain recombines TRBV28 with TRBJ1-4; no clear D gene. Germline V lookup: CDR1 MDHEN, CDR2 SYDVKM. This CDR3 comprises 16 residues. V was clipped by 2 bases and J by 2 bases, with 12 bases between them.